The 25 T cell receptor beta chains below were found in one sample sequenced in a study of blood T cell repertoires in COVID-19. Measured with immunoSEQ multiplex PCR; TCRdb has only the in-frame clones, and not every one. The sample lists approximately 300,000 clones, 87% occurring once. Material: PBMCs or T cells enriched from blood (not recorded which). Receptors originate from a woman aged 25-40 years who had recovered from COVID-19.

J is TRBJ2-1 and V is TRBV12-3 or TRBV12-4; D remains ambiguous. The V end lost 4 bases, the J end lost 4 bases, and 5 bases lay between the germline ends. This CDR3 is 12 amino acids long. For the CDR3, the DNA is TGTGCCAGCAGTTCCCAGTACAATGAGCAGTTCTTC. Encoded protein: CASSSQYNEQFF.

The CDR3 loop reads CATSETTKRGAELGETQYF. The DNA of the CDR3 is TGTGCCACCAGTGAGACGACTAAGCGGGGGGCCGAATTGGGAGAGACCCAGTACTTC. The chain carries TRBV24-1 and TRBJ2-5, with 9 bases aligning to TRBD2. CDR1 and CDR2 from the germline V gene are KGHDR and SFDVKD. The J segment lost 4 bases and the V segment lost 4 bases, leaving 18 bases of the junction unmatched. This CDR3 spans 19 amino acids.

The rearrangement uses TRBV21-1 and TRBJ2-7; no DNA check was done on the table's D call, TRBD2. TRBV21-1 is given as a pseudogene. The CDR3 is made up of 15 amino acids. The CDR3 DNA reads as TGTGCCAGCACCCGACCGGGACTCTACTTCTACGAGCAGTACTTC. It specifies CASTRPGLYFYEQYF.

The chain uses TRBV11-3 and TRBJ1-2; D is undetermined. This CDR3 has 14 residues. The ends were cut back, 5 bases at V and 0 bases at J, with 10 bases in the middle. Germline V CDR1 and CDR2: SGHNT, YENEEA. CDR3 protein: CASSDNIANYGYTF. CDR3 coding DNA: TGTGCCAGCAGCGACAACATCGCTAACTATGGCTACACCTTC. The full variable domain, with the rest looked up from reference TRBV11-3 and TRBJ1-2, is EAGVVQSPRYKIIEKKQPVAFWCNPISGHNTLYWYLQNLGQGPELLIRYENEEAVDDSQLPKDRFSAERLKGVDSTLKIQPAELGDSAVYLCASSDNIANYGYTFGSGTRLTVV.

The chain joins TRBV28 to TRBJ1-5; possible D gene TRBD1, 6 bases. The germline V gene has CDR1 MDHEN and CDR2 SYDVKM. CDR3 length: 14 amino acids. Trimming shortened V by 2 bases and J by 8 bases, and 13 bases separated the two germline ends. The CDR3 DNA follows: TGTGCCAGCAGTTTAGGGGGCTCTATCAAGCCCCAGCATTTT. Protein sequence: CASSLGGSIKPQHF.

The table lists this clone with a count of one. V usage is TRBV25-1 and J usage is TRBJ2-1; D is perhaps TRBD1 (5 bases). Trimming removed 6 bases from V and 15 bases from J, with 15 bases in between. CDR1 MGHDK and CDR2 SYGVNS come from the germline V gene. CDR3 length equals 11 residues. The CDR3, as DNA: TGTGCCAGCAGGGTAGGACATGATAGGTTCTTC. It encodes CASRVGHDRFF.

This clone was counted once. The chain uses TRBV2 and TRBJ2-3, with TRBD2 identical over 8 bases. Germline lookup yields CDR1 SNHLY and CDR2 FYNNEI. The V gene end was trimmed by 4 bases and the J gene end by 2 bases; junction bases not matched to a gene: 5. The CDR3 is made up of 15 amino acids. The CDR3 coding sequence is TGTGCCAGCAGTGGGGCTAGCGGGCCCACAGATACGCAGTATTTT. Its translation is CASSGASGPTDTQYF.

The rearrangement links TRBV11-2 to TRBJ2-5, with 7 positions matching TRBD2. Germline CDR1 SGHAT, CDR2 FQNNGV. CDR3 length: 16 amino acids. The V and J ends lost 5 bases and 1 base, in that order; junction bases with no gene match: 10. CDR3 coding DNA: TGTGCCAGCAGCCGCGGGGGTTCGACAGTCCAAGAGACCCAGTACTTC. This sequence encodes CASSRGGSTVQETQYF.

The chain has TRBV6-5 and TRBJ2-7; D remains unclear. Germline assignment: CDR1 MNHEY and CDR2 SVGAGI. V was pared by 6 bases and J by 2 bases, with 11 bases between. This CDR3 spans 13 amino acids. CDR3 residues: CASRQPATYEQYF. CDR3 nucleotide sequence: TGTGCCAGCAGACAGCCGGCAACCTACGAGCAGTACTTC.

CDR3 in amino acids: CASTRRGTGELFF. The CDR3, as DNA: TGTGCCAGCACCAGGCGGGGAACCGGGGAGCTGTTTTTT. The chain carries TRBV5-6 and TRBJ2-2; TRBD2 might be the D (6 bases). V was shortened by 6 bases and J by 5 bases, with 11 bases between the two germline ends. The CDR3 is made up of 13 amino acids. Germline V gene sequence: CDR1 SGHDT, CDR2 YYEEEE.

The CDR3 protein is CASRIPGGPQETQYF. In DNA, the CDR3 is TGTGCCAGCAGGATCCCAGGGGGCCCCCAAGAGACCCAGTACTTC. This rearrangement joins TRBV6-5 to TRBJ2-5; TRBD1 agrees at 8 bases. V lost 6 bases to trimming and J lost 1 base; unmatched junction nucleotides: 7. Germline V gene sequence: CDR1 MNHEY, CDR2 SVGAGI. The CDR3 is made up of 15 amino acids.

The chain carries TRBV14 and TRBJ1-2; TRBD1 aligns across 9 bases. With V trimmed by 4 bases and J by 3 bases, 3 bases remained unmatched. Germline loops: CDR1 SGHDN, CDR2 FVKESK. The CDR3 is 14 amino acids. In DNA, the CDR3 is TGTGCCAGCAGCCCCACAGGGGGCCACTATGGCTACACCTTC. It specifies CASSPTGGHYGYTF.

The chain employs TRBV5-4 and TRBJ1-2; TRBD1 is a possible D gene (6 bases). Germline V gene sequence: CDR1 SGHNT, CDR2 YYREEE (reference sequence). V lost 6 bases and J lost 4, with 16 bases in between. The CDR3 extends over 14 amino acids. CDR3 bases: TGTGCCAGCACCGAACAGGGATCTGGCTATGGCTACACCTTC. Protein product: CASTEQGSGYGYTF.

The chain uses TRBV12-3 or TRBV12-4 and TRBJ1-2; D possibly corresponds to TRBD1 (6 bases). The CDR3 is made up of 13 amino acids. Deletions cut 6 bases from V and 7 bases from J, with 15 bases between. Here the CDR3 DNA reads TGTGCCAGCAGCCCCAACAGGGATACTGGCTACACCTTC. It encodes CASSPNRDTGYTF.

The chain uses TRBV11-2 and TRBJ1-1; unclear D gene. Looked up from germline, CDR1 is SGHAT and CDR2 is FQNNGV. The CDR3 has 14 amino acids. V was cut by 1 base and J by 5 bases, with 11 bases left in between. The CDR3 DNA sequence: TGTGCCAGCAGCTTAGCGGCGGGTCGGACTGAAGCTTTCTTT. Its translation: CASSLAAGRTEAFF.

The chain carries TRBV5-8 and TRBJ2-1, with D unresolved. The V and J ends lost 0 bases and 9 bases respectively, with 7 bases between them. The CDR3 extends over 12 amino acids. Germline V gene data show CDR1 as SGHTS and CDR2 as YDEGEE. The CDR3: CASSLDSPEQFF. The CDR3 DNA sequence: TGTGCCAGCAGCTTGGACTCGCCTGAGCAGTTCTTC.

The chain links TRBV6-5 to TRBJ1-2; D is possibly TRBD1 (5 bases). This CDR3 region has 15 residues. In germline, CDR1 is MNHEY, CDR2 SVGAGI. V was cut by 6 bases and J by 1 base, with 15 bases left in between. CDR3 sequence (DNA): TGTGCCAGCAGCCCAGGGTCTCTTGGTAACTATGGCTACACCTTC. Amino acids: CASSPGSLGNYGYTF.

The V call is TRBV7-8, the J call TRBJ2-1; 11 positions match TRBD1. The CDR3 is made up of 17 amino acids. CDR1 and CDR2 (germline): SGHVS, FQNEAQ. V lost 2 bases, J lost 2 bases, and 5 bases stayed unmatched. The CDR3 reads CASSLLRTGGTYNEQFF. The CDR3 DNA reads as TGTGCCAGCAGCTTACTTCGGACAGGGGGCACCTACAATGAGCAGTTCTTC. Drawing the rest from reference TRBV7-8 and TRBJ2-1, the complete variable domain is GAGVSQSPRYKVAKRGQDVALRCDPISGHVSLFWYQQALGQGPEFLTYFQNEAQLDKSGLPSDRFFAERPEGSVSTLKIQRTQQEDSAVYLCASSLLRTGGTYNEQFFGPGTRLTVL.

This sequence joins TRBV5-6 and TRBJ2-7, with 7 bases aligning to TRBD1. The V gene end was trimmed by 0 bases and the J gene end by 12 bases; junction bases not matched to a gene: 6. The CDR3 length is 12 residues. CDR1 SGHDT and CDR2 YYEEEE come from the germline V gene. The CDR3 region is CASSLVTGAPYF. For the CDR3, the DNA is TGTGCCAGCAGCTTGGTAACAGGGGCCCCGTACTTC. Variable domain in full (rest from reference TRBV5-6 and TRBJ2-7): DAGVTQSPTHLIKTRGQQVTLRCSPKSGHDTVSWYQQALGQGPQFIFQYYEEEERQRGNFPDRFSGHQFPNYSSELNVNALLLGDSALYLCASSLVTGAPYFGPGTRLTVT.

The chain is built from TRBV7-9 and TRBJ2-1, with TRBD2 matching 9 bases. The germline gives CDR1 SEHNR, CDR2 FQNEAQ (reference sequence). The ends lost 5 bases at V and 0 bases at J; junction bases unmatched: 8. This CDR3 is built from 17 residues. CDR3 region: CASSERLAESSYNEQFF. The CDR3 DNA reads as TGTGCCAGCAGCGAGAGACTAGCGGAAAGCTCCTACAATGAGCAGTTCTTC.

This chain connects TRBV9 to TRBJ1-1; D gene ambiguous. Germline CDR1 is SGDLS and CDR2 is YYNGEE. This CDR3 has 15 residues. Trimming removed 0 bases from V and 1 base from J, with 10 bases in between. The CDR3 reads CASSVAAEGNTEAFF. The CDR3 DNA reads TGTGCCAGCAGCGTAGCGGCAGAGGGGAACACTGAAGCTTTCTTT.

V is TRBV15 and J is TRBJ2-6; TRBD1 is a possible D gene (5 bases). The CDR3 consists of 16 residues. The V and J ends lost 0 bases and 7 bases respectively, with 13 bases between them. The germline gives CDR1 LNHNV, CDR2 YYDKDF (reference sequence). CDR3: CATSRDVRDGANVLTF. The CDR3, as DNA: TGTGCCACCAGCAGAGATGTCAGGGATGGTGCCAACGTCCTGACTTTC.

A single count supports this clone. The chain combines TRBV29-1 with TRBJ1-4, with 10 positions matching TRBD1. Germline lookup yields CDR1 SQVTM and CDR2 ANQGSEA. CDR3 size: 13 residues. V lost 7 bases to trimming and J lost 4 bases; unmatched junction nucleotides: 3. CDR3 DNA: TGCAGCGCGGGACAGGGGATTAATGAAAAACTGTTTTTT. Protein: CSAGQGINEKLFF.

The chain is built from TRBV7-2 and TRBJ2-2; a possible D gene is TRBD2 (5 bases). V gave up 3 bases and J gave up 5 bases, with 13 bases separating them. From germline, CDR1 is SGHTA and CDR2 FQGNSA. The CDR3 length is 15 residues. The CDR3 DNA follows: TGTGCCAGCAGCTTGAGGACGGGGAAGACCGGGGAGCTGTTTTTT. This gives the protein CASSLRTGKTGELFF. Supplemented by reference TRBV7-2 and TRBJ2-2, the full variable domain reads GAGVSQSPSNKVTEKGKDVELRCDPISGHTALYWYRQSLGQGLEFLIYFQGNSAPDKSGLPSDRFSAERTGGSVSTLTIQRTQQEDSAVYLCASSLRTGKTGELFFGEGSRLTVL.

This chain links TRBV29-1 with TRBJ2-7; a weak D match, TRBD1 (6 bases). Germline CDR1 SQVTM, CDR2 ANQGSEA. The V end was cut by 4 bases, the J end by 6 bases, with 13 bases between. There are 12 residues in the CDR3. The CDR3 nucleotides read TGCAGCGTTGCAGTACAGGGAGCCGAGCAGTACTTC. Its translation is CSVAVQGAEQYF.